The clone carrying this T cell receptor (beta chain) was observed a handful of times. Its matching antigen is unknown. This specimen comes from a study of response to subunit inactivated influenza vaccine. Study-wide findings and caveats: With each seasonal influenza vaccination, the authors suggested, few new T cells are recruited.

CDR3 length: 14 amino acids. The V gene end was trimmed by 5 bases and the J gene end by 11 bases; junction bases not matched to a gene: 8. MiXCR was run by TCRdb on the RT-PCR reads, yielding one entry per CDR3 protein. The sample contains more than 450,000 distinct CDR3 sequences, about 12% of which appear only once. The J gene is TRBJ1-6, the V gene TRBV12-3 or TRBV12-4; 8 bases align to TRBD1. The sequence was collected from a man aged 45-65 years who received an inactivated influenza vaccine. The source material was PBMCs from blood, sampled on the day of vaccination. CDR3 sequence reads: CASSADRGGPPLHF. The DNA for the CDR3 is TGTGCCAGCAGTGCAGACAGGGGAGGGCCACCCCTCCACTTT.